This T cell receptor (beta chain) was profiled in a study of T cells in Graves' hyperthyroidism and ophthalmopathy. Germline loops: CDR1 SGHTA, CDR2 FQGNSA. The CDR3 has 17 amino acids. J gave up 8 bases and V 5 bases, and 10 bases lay outside the gene matches. This clonotype was counted at least ten times. There were TCR beta CDR3 regions amplified from RNA transcripts. With the HTBI primer set, the TCR CDR3 went through a first round of RT-PCR. TCRdb analysed the multiplex PCR reads with MiXCR anew, one entry per CDR3 protein. The sample carries some 760,000 distinct CDR3 sequences, about 14% recorded once.

The chain carries TRBV7-2 and TRBJ2-2; TRBD2 matches 14 bases. The sample taken for sequencing was blood. The TCR comes from a woman younger than 35 with Graves' hyperthyroidism. Written as DNA, the CDR3 is TGTGCCAGCAGCCGCGGGACTAGCGGGAGACTGGGGGGGGAGCTGTTTTTT. It yields the protein CASSRGTSGRLGGELFF.